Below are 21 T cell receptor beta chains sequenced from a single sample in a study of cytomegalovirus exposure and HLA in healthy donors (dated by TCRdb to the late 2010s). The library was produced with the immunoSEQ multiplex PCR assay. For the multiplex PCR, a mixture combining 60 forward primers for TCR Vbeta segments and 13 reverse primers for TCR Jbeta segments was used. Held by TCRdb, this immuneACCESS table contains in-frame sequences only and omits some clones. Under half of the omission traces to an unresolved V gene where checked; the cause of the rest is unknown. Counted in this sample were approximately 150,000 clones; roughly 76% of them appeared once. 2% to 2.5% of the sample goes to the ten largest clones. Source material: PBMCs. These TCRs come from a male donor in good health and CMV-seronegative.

The CDR3: CASSLGQGSSYEQYF. Written as DNA, the CDR3 is TGTGCCAGCAGCTTAGGGCAGGGGAGCTCCTACGAGCAGTACTTC. This chain joins TRBV11-3 and TRBJ2-7, with D possibly TRBD1 on 6 matching bases. Per germline, CDR1 SGHNT and CDR2 YENEEA. Trimming cost V 1 base and J 0 bases, with 10 bases left between them. The CDR3 has 15 residues.

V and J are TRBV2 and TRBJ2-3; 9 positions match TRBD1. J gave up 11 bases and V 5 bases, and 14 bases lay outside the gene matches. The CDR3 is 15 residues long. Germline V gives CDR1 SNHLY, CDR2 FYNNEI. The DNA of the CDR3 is TGTGCCAGCAGTTCTACCGGGACAGGGAGCGAAAGGCAGTATTTT. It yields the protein CASSSTGTGSERQYF.

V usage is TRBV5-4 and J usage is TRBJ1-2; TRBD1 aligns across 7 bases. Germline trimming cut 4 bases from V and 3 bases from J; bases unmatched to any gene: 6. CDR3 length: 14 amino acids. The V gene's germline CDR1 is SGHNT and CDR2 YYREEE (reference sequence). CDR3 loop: CASSTGGQHYGYTF. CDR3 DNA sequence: TGTGCCAGCAGCACCGGGGGACAGCACTATGGCTACACCTTC.

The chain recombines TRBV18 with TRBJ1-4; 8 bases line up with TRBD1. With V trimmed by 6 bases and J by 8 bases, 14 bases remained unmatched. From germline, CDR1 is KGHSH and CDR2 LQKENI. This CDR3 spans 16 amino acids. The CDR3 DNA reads TGTGCCAGCTCCCACCGAGACCAGGGGGCTGACGAAAAACTGTTTTTT. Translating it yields CASSHRDQGADEKLFF.

The CDR3, as DNA: TGTGCCAGTAGTATTTTTTGGGGCCGGACCTACGAGCAGTACTTC. It codes for CASSIFWGRTYEQYF. The rearrangement joins TRBV19 to TRBJ2-7; TRBD1 is a possible D gene (5 bases). The length of the CDR3 is 15 residues. Germline CDR1 LNHDA, CDR2 SQIVND (reference sequence). V was trimmed by 3 bases and J by 2 bases, leaving 14 bases between them.

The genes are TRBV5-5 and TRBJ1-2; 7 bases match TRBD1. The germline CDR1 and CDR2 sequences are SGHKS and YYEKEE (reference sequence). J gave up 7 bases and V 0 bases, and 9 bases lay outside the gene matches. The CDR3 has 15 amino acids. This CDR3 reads CASSLGIGRGIGYTF. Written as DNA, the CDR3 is TGTGCCAGCAGCTTGGGAATAGGCAGGGGGATTGGCTACACCTTC.

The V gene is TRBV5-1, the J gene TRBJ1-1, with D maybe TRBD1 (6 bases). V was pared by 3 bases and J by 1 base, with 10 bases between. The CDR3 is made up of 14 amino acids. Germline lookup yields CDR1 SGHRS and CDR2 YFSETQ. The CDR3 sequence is CASSSDSGNTEAFF. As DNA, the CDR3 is TGCGCCAGCAGCTCGGACAGTGGGAACACTGAAGCTTTCTTT.

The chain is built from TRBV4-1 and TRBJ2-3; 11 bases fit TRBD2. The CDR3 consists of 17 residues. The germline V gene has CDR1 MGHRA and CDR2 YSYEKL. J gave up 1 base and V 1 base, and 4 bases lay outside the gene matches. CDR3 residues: CASSQAVLAGGTDTQYF. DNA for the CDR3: TGCGCCAGCAGCCAAGCTGTACTAGCGGGGGGCACAGATACGCAGTATTTT.

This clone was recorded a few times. Here the CDR3 DNA reads TGTGCCAGCAGCTTTGGTCGAGGAGAGCAGTTCTTC. Translating it yields CASSFGRGEQFF. The rearrangement joins TRBV11-3 to TRBJ2-1; D remains ambiguous. Germline CDR1 SGHNT, CDR2 YENEEA. The CDR3 extends over 12 amino acids. Between the trimmed V and J ends, which lost 3 bases and 10 bases, there was a span of 10 bases.

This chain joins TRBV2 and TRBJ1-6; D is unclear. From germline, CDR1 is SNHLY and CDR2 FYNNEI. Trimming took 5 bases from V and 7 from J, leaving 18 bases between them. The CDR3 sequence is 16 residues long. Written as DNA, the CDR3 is TGTGCCAGCAGTCGAAACGCCGGGGAGGGAAATTCACCCCTCCACTTT. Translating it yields CASSRNAGEGNSPLHF. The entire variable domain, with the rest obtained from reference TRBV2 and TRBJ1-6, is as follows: EPEVTQTPSHQVTQMGQEVILRCVPISNHLYFYWYRQILGQKVEFLVSFYNNEISEKSEIFDDQFSVERPDGSNFTLKIRSTKLEDSAMYFCASSRNAGEGNSPLHFGNGTRLTVT.

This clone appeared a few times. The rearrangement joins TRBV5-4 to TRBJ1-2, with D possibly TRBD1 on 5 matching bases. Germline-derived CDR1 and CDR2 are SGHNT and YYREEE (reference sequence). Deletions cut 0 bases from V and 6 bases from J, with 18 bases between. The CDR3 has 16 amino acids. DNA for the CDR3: TGTGCCAGCAGCTTGGCCAGCGCACGGGACTCTGATGGCTACACCTTC. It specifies CASSLASARDSDGYTF.

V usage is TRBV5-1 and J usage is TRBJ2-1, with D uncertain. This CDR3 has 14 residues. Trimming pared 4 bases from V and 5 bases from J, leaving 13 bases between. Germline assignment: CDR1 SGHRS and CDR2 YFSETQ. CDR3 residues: CASSPLANNNEQFF. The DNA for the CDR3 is TGCGCCAGCAGCCCATTAGCTAATAACAATGAGCAGTTCTTC.

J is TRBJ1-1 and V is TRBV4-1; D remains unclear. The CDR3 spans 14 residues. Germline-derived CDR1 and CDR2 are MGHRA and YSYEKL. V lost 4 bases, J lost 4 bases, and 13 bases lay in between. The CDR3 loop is CASSPPTGGTEAFF. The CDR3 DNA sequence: TGCGCCAGCAGCCCTCCTACCGGTGGCACTGAAGCTTTCTTT.

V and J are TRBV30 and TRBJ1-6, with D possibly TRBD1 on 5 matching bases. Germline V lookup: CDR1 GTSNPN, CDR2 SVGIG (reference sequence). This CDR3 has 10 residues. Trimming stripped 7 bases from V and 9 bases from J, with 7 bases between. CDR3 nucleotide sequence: TGTGCCTCGGGGGGTTCACCCCTCCACTTT. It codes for CASGGSPLHF.

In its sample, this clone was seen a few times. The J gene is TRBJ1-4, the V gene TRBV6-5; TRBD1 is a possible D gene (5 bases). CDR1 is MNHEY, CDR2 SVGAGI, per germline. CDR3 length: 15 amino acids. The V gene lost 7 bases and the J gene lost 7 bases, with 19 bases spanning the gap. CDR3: CASKGFAGGGEKLFF. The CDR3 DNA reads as TGTGCCAGCAAGGGTTTCGCAGGCGGGGGTGAAAAACTGTTTTTT.

The CDR3 DNA sequence: TGTGCCACAGCGGGAATCAGGGGGCTCCATGAGCAGTTCTTC. Translated, it gives CATAGIRGLHEQFF. This rearrangement joins TRBV19 to TRBJ2-1, with D maybe TRBD1 (8 bases). Germline-derived CDR1 and CDR2 are LNHDA and SQIVND (reference sequence). The CDR3 runs 14 residues. The germline V and J ends were trimmed by 10 bases and 8 bases, with 21 bases remaining between them.

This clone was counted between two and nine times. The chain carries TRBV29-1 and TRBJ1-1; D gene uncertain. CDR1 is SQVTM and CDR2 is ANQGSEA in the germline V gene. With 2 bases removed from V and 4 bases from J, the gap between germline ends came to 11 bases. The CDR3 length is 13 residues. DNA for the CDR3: TGCAGCGTTGAACCCGGGGTGGGCACTGAAGCTTTCTTT. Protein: CSVEPGVGTEAFF.

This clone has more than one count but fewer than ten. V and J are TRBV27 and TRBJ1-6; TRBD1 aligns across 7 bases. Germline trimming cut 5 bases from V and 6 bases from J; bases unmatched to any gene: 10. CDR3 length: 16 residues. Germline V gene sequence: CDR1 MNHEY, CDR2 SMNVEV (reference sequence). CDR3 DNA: TGTGCCAGCAGTAAATCGACAGGGTTTGGTAATTCACCCCTCCACTTT. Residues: CASSKSTGFGNSPLHF.

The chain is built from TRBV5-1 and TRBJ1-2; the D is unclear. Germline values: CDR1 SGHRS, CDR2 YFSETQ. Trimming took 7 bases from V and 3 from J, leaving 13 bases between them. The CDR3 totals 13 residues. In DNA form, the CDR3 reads TGCGCCAGCCGACTCTTGGTGGACTATGGCTACACCTTC. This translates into CASRLLVDYGYTF. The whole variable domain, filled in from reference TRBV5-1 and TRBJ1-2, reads KAGVTQTPRYLIKTRGQQVTLSCSPISGHRSVSWYQQTPGQGLQFLFEYFSETQRNKGNFPGRFSGRQFSNSRSEMNVSTLELGDSALYLCASRLLVDYGYTFGSGTRLTVV.

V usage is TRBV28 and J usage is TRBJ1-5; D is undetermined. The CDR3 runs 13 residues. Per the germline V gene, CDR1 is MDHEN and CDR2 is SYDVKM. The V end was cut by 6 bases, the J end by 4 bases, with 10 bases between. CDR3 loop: CASSPPSNQPQHF. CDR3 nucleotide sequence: TGTGCCAGCAGCCCGCCGAGTAATCAGCCCCAGCATTTT.

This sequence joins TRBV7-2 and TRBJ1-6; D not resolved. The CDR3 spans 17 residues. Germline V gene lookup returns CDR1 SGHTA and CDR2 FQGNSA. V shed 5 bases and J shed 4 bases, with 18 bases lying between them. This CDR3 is CASSPQTAKAYNSPLHF. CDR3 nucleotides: TGTGCCAGCAGCCCCCAGACTGCTAAGGCGTATAATTCACCCCTCCACTTT.